This TCR beta chain appears in the sequencing data of a study of human T cells and chemical hapten exposure. Original handling: Sample TCR totals centred on a median of approximately 100,000, ranging about 20,000 to 690,600. In TCRdb, the 5' RACE reads were re-called with MiXCR into one record per CDR3 protein. In this record, the V and J calls reflect TCRdb's handling and not the investigators' own analysis. The table shows more than 75,000 distinct CDR3 sequences, with less than 20% occurring only once. Only a few counts were recorded for this clonotype. Unfractionated whole blood yielded the extracted total RNA. The ends were cut back, 3 bases at V and 0 bases at J, with 10 bases in the middle. Per germline, CDR1 SGHAT and CDR2 FQNNGV. CDR3 length equals 15 residues.

The source is a female donor in good health. The chain has TRBV11-2 and TRBJ2-3, with a weak D call TRBD1 (5 bases). The CDR3 nucleotides are TGTGCCAGCAGCTTGGACATCGATAGCACAGATACGCAGTATTTT. Translated, it gives CASSLDIDSTDTQYF.